These 21 T cell receptor beta chains were sequenced from one sample in a study of Ad26.COV2.S vaccination and SARS-CoV-2 variants. Stated treatment: roughly 20 received Ad26.COV2.S at low or high dose, single or two shots; about 5 received placebo; per-sample allocation not given. Repertoires come from day 63 after the first vaccine or placebo injection. Some clones are missing from TCRdb's copy, which holds only in-frame ones; the method was immunoSEQ multiplex PCR. The sample consists of about 330,000 clones, roughly 90% of them appearing once. The sequences come from peripheral blood, collected in a trial of Ad26.COV2.S vaccine versus placebo. The receptors were gathered from a person aged 18-65 years who received the Ad26.COV2.S COVID-19 vaccine or a placebo.

The gene calls are TRBV5-8 and TRBJ1-6; maybe TRBD1 (5 bases). The CDR3 is 14 residues long. Germline V CDR1 and CDR2: SGHTS, YDEGEE. V lost 6 bases, J lost 7 bases, and 14 bases lay in between. CDR3 protein: CASTVGLGNSPLHF. In DNA form, the CDR3 reads TGTGCCAGCACCGTGGGGCTCGGGAATTCACCCCTCCACTTT.

The J gene is TRBJ2-7, the V gene TRBV3-1 (or the pseudogene TRBV3-2); D remains ambiguous. V lost 0 bases and J 3 bases, leaving 9 bases between the germline ends. CDR1 is LGHDT and CDR2 is YNNKEL in the germline V gene (reference sequence). The CDR3 is 14 amino acids. CDR3 in DNA: TGTGCCAGCAGCCAAGATCCGAGGCTCTACGAGCAGTACTTC. Encoded protein: CASSQDPRLYEQYF.

This chain connects TRBV19 to TRBJ2-1, with 9 bases fitting TRBD1. CDR3 length equals 21 residues. The V segment lost 5 bases and the J segment 9 bases; nucleotides outside the gene matches: 29. Germline-derived CDR1 and CDR2 are LNHDA and SQIVND (reference sequence). CDR3 in amino acids: CASSSRPGQGAWSGTFAEQFF. In nucleotides, the CDR3 is TGTGCCAGTAGTTCGCGCCCGGGACAGGGAGCGTGGAGCGGGACTTTCGCTGAGCAGTTCTTC.

This sequence joins TRBV28 and TRBJ2-7; tentative D call: TRBD2 (7 bases). Germline V CDR1 and CDR2: MDHEN, SYDVKM. The CDR3 spans 17 residues. The V end was cut by 3 bases, the J end by 6 bases, with 24 bases between. CDR3 in DNA: TGTGCCAGCAGTTTCCGCCTCGGGGGGCAGGAGGGATTCGAGCAGTACTTC. Translated: CASSFRLGGQEGFEQYF.

The chain has TRBV29-1 and TRBJ2-1; D gene unclear. The CDR3 runs to 14 residues. The germline gives CDR1 SQVTM, CDR2 ANQGSEA. Trimming removed 1 base from V and 2 bases from J, with 9 bases in between. CDR3 nucleotide sequence: TGCAGCGTTGAAGCGGGCGCCACCTACAATGAGCAGTTCTTC. It specifies CSVEAGATYNEQFF.

The chain carries TRBV5-1 and TRBJ2-1; 14 bases are shared with TRBD2. This CDR3 is 15 amino acids long. CDR1 is SGHRS, CDR2 YFSETQ, per germline. V was pared by 4 bases and J by 6 bases, with 3 bases of the junction left unmatched. CDR3 sequence: CASSGGLAGVNEQFF. The CDR3 DNA reads TGCGCCAGCAGCGGGGGACTAGCGGGAGTCAATGAGCAGTTCTTC.

The chain carries TRBV12-3 or TRBV12-4 and TRBJ1-1; no firm D call. V gave up 3 bases and J gave up 3 bases, with 8 bases separating them. The CDR3 spans 13 residues. The CDR3 nucleotides read TGTGCCAGCAGTTTTCCTACGGACACTGAAGCTTTCTTT. Translating gives CASSFPTDTEAFF.

The chain couples TRBV27 to TRBJ2-7; unclear D gene. Germline V CDR1 and CDR2: MNHEY, SMNVEV (reference sequence). CDR3 size: 12 residues. Trimming took off 5 bases at V and 4 bases at J, with 9 bases between the two ends. The CDR3 DNA is TGTGCCAGCAGTGGCGGTAAATACGAGCAGTACGTC. Protein sequence: CASSGGKYEQYV.

The rearrangement links TRBV9 to TRBJ2-3; 11 bases are a match to TRBD2. Germline trimming cut 3 bases from V and 4 bases from J; bases unmatched to any gene: 4. Germline V gene lookup returns CDR1 SGDLS and CDR2 YYNGEE. The CDR3 runs 15 residues. The CDR3 DNA reads TGTGCCAGCAGCGCCGAGACTAGCGGGGCAGATACGCAGTATTTT. Its translation is CASSAETSGADTQYF.

The chain carries TRBV9 and TRBJ2-3; D assignment may be TRBD1 or TRBD2 (5 bases each). V dropped 3 bases and J dropped 1 base, with 9 bases sitting between them. CDR1 and CDR2 from the germline V gene are SGDLS and YYNGEE. The CDR3 consists of 14 residues. CDR3 DNA sequence: TGTGCCAGCAGCGAATGGGACCGCACAGATACGCAGTATTTT. Encoded protein: CASSEWDRTDTQYF.

This clone was detected once. Different DNA sequences within this sample yield the same CDR3. V is TRBV18 and J is TRBJ1-2; possibly TRBD1 for D (6 bases). Trimming left V 3 bases short and J 3 bases short, with 8 bases between. The CDR3 runs 13 residues. From germline, CDR1 is KGHSH and CDR2 LQKENI. CDR3 amino acids: CASSPDRYYGYTF. Written as DNA, the CDR3 is TGTGCCAGCTCACCGGACAGATACTATGGCTACACCTTC. Full variable domain (missing parts from reference TRBV18 and TRBJ1-2): NAGVMQNPRHLVRRRGQEARLRCSPMKGHSHVYWYRQLPEEGLKFMVYLQKENIIDESGMPKERFSAEFPKEGPSILRIQQVVRGDSAAYFCASSPDRYYGYTFGSGTRLTVV.

The count of this clone is one. The V and J genes are TRBV15 and TRBJ2-7; the D gene is possibly TRBD1 (8 bases). This CDR3 has 14 amino acids. The germline V gene encodes CDR1 LNHNV and CDR2 YYDKDF (reference sequence). V lost 8 bases, J lost 2 bases, and 16 bases lay in between. CDR3 sequence reads: CATSQGGGPYEQYF. The CDR3 DNA reads TGTGCCACCTCACAGGGGGGGGGTCCCTACGAGCAGTACTTC.

The chain is built from TRBV7-2 and TRBJ1-4; a possible D gene is TRBD1 (5 bases). The germline V gene has CDR1 SGHTA and CDR2 FQGNSA. This CDR3 spans 16 amino acids. V dropped 1 base and J dropped 0 bases, with 9 bases sitting between them. CDR3 sequence (DNA): TGTGCCAGCAGCTTAGAAGGGACCTCAACTAATGAAAAACTGTTTTTT. It codes for CASSLEGTSTNEKLFF.

The J gene is TRBJ2-2, the V gene TRBV28; 8 bases are a match to TRBD2. V was clipped by 2 bases and J by 6 bases; unmatched bases: 14. The CDR3 consists of 18 residues. Germline V gene data show CDR1 as MDHEN and CDR2 as SYDVKM. CDR3 amino acids: CASSLTVTGGLVAGELFF. DNA of the CDR3: TGTGCCAGCAGTTTAACAGTTACGGGAGGGCTAGTTGCCGGGGAGCTGTTTTTT.

The chain is built from TRBV7-7 and TRBJ2-5, with D possibly matching TRBD2 (7 bases). This CDR3 has 15 amino acids. Germline CDR1 SSHAT, CDR2 FNYEAQ (reference sequence). Trimming took off 1 base at V and 5 bases at J, with 14 bases between the two ends. CDR3 sequence reads: CASSLEVGGVETQYF. CDR3 sequence (DNA): TGTGCCAGCAGCTTAGAAGTAGGGGGGGTGGAGACCCAGTACTTC.

The chain couples TRBV18 to TRBJ1-1; 7 bases fit TRBD1. CDR1 is KGHSH and CDR2 is LQKENI in the germline V gene. V trimming: 5 bases; J trimming: 3 bases; junction bases outside the gene matches: 18. The CDR3 spans 18 residues. CDR3 in amino acids: CASSILAGTALRDTEAFF. The CDR3 bases are TGTGCCAGCTCAATCTTAGCCGGGACAGCCCTGAGGGACACTGAAGCTTTCTTT. Filled out from reference TRBV18 and TRBJ1-1, the complete variable domain reads NAGVMQNPRHLVRRRGQEARLRCSPMKGHSHVYWYRQLPEEGLKFMVYLQKENIIDESGMPKERFSAEFPKEGPSILRIQQVVRGDSAAYFCASSILAGTALRDTEAFFGQGTRLTVV.

This rearrangement joins TRBV27 to TRBJ2-7; unclear D gene. The V gene lost 2 bases and the J gene lost 2 bases, with 16 bases spanning the gap. The CDR3 is 16 amino acids. CDR1 MNHEY and CDR2 SMNVEV come from the germline V gene (reference sequence). CDR3 nucleotide sequence: TGTGCCAGCAGTTTAAGTTTAGCCCGGAGAACCTACGAGCAGTACGTC. Translated, it gives CASSLSLARRTYEQYV.

CDR3 coding DNA: TGTGCCAGCAGCCCCCCGCCTAGCGGGGGGCCAGATACGCAGTATTTT. Its protein product is CASSPPPSGGPDTQYF. The chain is built from TRBV9 and TRBJ2-3; 11 bases agree with TRBD2. Germline loops: CDR1 SGDLS, CDR2 YYNGEE. The CDR3 spans 16 residues. V trimming: 4 bases; J trimming: 4 bases; junction bases outside the gene matches: 8.

The V gene is TRBV4-3, the J gene TRBJ2-7; either TRBD1 or TRBD2 may fit D (5 bases each). The CDR3 contains 13 residues. CDR1 is LGHNA and CDR2 is YSLEER in the germline V gene. Trimming removed 9 bases from V and 6 bases from J, with 18 bases in between. CDR3 bases: TGCGCCAGTAATGCCCGGGACCCCTCCGAGCAGTACGTC. It codes for CASNARDPSEQYV.

The genes are TRBV5-3 and TRBJ1-1; tentative D call: TRBD1 (5 bases). TRBV5-3 is recorded as an ORF, its role being uncertain. The CDR3 loop spans 15 amino acids. V shed 4 bases and J shed 2 bases, with 15 bases lying between them. The CDR3 DNA reads TGTGCCAGAAGCCGAGTTGGAGGGGCCAACACTGAAGCTTTCTTT. Encoded protein: CARSRVGGANTEAFF.

The genes are TRBV13 and TRBJ2-7; D remains ambiguous. Germline loops: CDR1 PRHDT, CDR2 FYEKMQ (reference sequence). This CDR3 contains 12 residues. Deletions cut 3 bases from V and 6 bases from J, with 9 bases between. CDR3 residues: CASSFGIGEQYV. The CDR3 DNA reads TGTGCCAGCAGCTTTGGGATCGGCGAGCAGTACGTC.